This T cell receptor (beta chain) was captured in a study of PD-1 blockade in classical Hodgkin lymphoma. Study-wide results and caveats: CD4+ TCR diversity, unlike CD8+, rose significantly by C4D1. Repertoire differences lack defined causes, possibly disease activity or prior therapy.

As for this clone: Its cognate antigen is unknown.

As to time point: cycle 4 day 1 (C4D1), after more than five weeks of nivolumab. Every patient experienced relapse after autologous stem cell transplantation, and brentuximab vedotin exposure varied. V was pared by 8 bases and J by 1 base, with 9 bases between. The CDR3 loop spans 13 amino acids. The germline V gene has CDR1 SNHLY and CDR2 FYNNEI. Produced via immunoSEQ multiplex PCR; TCRdb's table is partial and in-frame only. Found here are approximately 110,000 clones, approximately 90% of them singletons; the top ten hold under 20%. The receptor comes from a human donor with classical Hodgkin lymphoma. This chain joins TRBV2 and TRBJ2-1; D is unresolved. The sample in question was peripheral blood mononuclear cells (PBMCs), obtained before the fourth cycle of nivolumab. CDR3 DNA sequence: TGTGCCAGCCCGTCTCCGTCCTACAATGAGCAGTTCTTC. It encodes CASPSPSYNEQFF.